This entry concerns a single T cell receptor (beta chain). Its antigen is unknown. Sequencing was performed with immunoSEQ multiplex PCR; in TCRdb, only in-frame clones are kept and a portion is missing. The data show about 140,000 clones, 92% seen once. The sample belongs to a study of T cell responses to AZD1222 COVID-19 vaccine. Study results and limitations: The donors showed a predominance of white British ancestry and of females, with possible underestimation of clonal diversity. Close to half of all spike-specific TCRs reportedly target regions of the variants that are unmutated.

The sequenced sample was peripheral blood, obtained on day 0 of AZD1222 vaccination. This TCR was recovered from an adult in good health.

CDR3 DNA: TGTGCCACCAGCCCCCCCGACAGAAACACTGAAGCTTTCTTT. Its protein is CATSPPDRNTEAFF. The chain combines TRBV24-1 with TRBJ1-1, with D perhaps matching TRBD1 (5 bases). This CDR3 is 14 amino acids long. Germline V gene sequence: CDR1 KGHDR, CDR2 SFDVKD. V dropped 7 bases and J dropped 2 bases, with 13 bases sitting between them.